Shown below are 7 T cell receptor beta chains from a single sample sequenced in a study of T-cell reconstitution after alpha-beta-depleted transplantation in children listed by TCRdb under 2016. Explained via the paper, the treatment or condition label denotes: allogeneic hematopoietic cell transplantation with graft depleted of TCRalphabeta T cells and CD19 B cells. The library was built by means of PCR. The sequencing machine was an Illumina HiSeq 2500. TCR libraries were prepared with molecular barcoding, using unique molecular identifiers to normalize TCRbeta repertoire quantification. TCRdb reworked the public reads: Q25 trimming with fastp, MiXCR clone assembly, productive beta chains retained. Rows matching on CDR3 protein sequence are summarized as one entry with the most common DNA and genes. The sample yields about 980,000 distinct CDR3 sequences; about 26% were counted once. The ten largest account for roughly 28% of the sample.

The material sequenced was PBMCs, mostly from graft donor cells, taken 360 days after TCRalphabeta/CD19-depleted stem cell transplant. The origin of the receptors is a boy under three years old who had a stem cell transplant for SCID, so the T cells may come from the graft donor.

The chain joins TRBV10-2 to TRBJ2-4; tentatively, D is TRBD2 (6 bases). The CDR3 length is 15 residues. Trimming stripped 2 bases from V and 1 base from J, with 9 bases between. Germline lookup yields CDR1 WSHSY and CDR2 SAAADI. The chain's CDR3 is CASSETGTAKNIQYF. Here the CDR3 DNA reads TGCGCCAGCAGTGAGACCGGGACTGCCAAAAACATTCAGTACTTC.

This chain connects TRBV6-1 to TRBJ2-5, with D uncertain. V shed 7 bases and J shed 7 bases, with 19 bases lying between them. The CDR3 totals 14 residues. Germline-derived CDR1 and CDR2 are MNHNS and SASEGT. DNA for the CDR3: TGTGCCAGCACCCCAGGTGGATCCTCAGGGACCCAGTACTTC. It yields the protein CASTPGGSSGTQYF.

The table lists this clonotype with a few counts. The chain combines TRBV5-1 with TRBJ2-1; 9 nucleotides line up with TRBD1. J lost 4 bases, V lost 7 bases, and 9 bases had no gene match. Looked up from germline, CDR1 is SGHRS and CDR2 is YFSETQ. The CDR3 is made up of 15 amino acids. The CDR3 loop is CASQQGAAPYNEQFF. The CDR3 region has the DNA TGCGCCAGCCAACAGGGGGCCGCCCCTTACAATGAGCAGTTCTTC.

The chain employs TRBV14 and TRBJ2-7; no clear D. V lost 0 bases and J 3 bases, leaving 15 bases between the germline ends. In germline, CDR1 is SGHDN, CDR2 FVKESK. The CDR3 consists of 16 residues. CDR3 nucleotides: TGTGCCAGCAGCCAAGATCATGGGCCAACCATCTACGAGCAGTACTTC. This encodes CASSQDHGPTIYEQYF.

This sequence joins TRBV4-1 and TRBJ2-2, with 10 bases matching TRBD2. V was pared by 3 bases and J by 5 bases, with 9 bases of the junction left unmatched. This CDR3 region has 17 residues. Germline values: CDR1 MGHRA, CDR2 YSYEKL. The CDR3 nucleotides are TGCGCCAGCAGCCACCAACTAGCGGGGCTAGGGACCGGGGAGCTGTTTTTT. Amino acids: CASSHQLAGLGTGELFF.

The CDR3 loop reads CASSLAASKETQYF. Here the CDR3 DNA reads TGTGCCAGCAGCTTAGCAGCGTCCAAGGAGACCCAGTACTTC. The chain employs TRBV7-2 and TRBJ2-5; unclear D gene. This CDR3 is 14 amino acids long. V was cut by 0 bases and J by 5 bases, with 10 bases left in between. Germline V gene sequence: CDR1 SGHTA, CDR2 FQGNSA.

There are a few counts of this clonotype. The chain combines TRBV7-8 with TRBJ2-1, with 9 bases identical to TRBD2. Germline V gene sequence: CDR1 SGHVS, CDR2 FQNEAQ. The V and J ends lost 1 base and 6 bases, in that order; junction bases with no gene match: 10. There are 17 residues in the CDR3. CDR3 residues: CASSLVPAGGRSNEQFF. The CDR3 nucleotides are TGTGCCAGCAGCTTAGTCCCGGCGGGGGGGCGATCCAATGAGCAGTTCTTC.